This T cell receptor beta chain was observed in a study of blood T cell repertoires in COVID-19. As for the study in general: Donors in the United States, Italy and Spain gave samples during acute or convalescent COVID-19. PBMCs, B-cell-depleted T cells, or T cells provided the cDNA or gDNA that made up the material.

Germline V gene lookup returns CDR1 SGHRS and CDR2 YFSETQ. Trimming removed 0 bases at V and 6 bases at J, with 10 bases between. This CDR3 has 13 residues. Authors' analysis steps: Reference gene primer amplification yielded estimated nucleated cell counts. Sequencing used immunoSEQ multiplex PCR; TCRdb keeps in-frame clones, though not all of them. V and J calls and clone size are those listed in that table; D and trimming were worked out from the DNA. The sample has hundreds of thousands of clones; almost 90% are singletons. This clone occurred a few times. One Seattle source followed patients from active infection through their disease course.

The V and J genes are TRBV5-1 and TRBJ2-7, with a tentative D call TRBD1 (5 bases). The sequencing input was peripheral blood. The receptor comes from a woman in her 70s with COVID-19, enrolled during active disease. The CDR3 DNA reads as TGCGCCAGCAGCTTGGGACAGTGGCGCGAGCAGTACTTC. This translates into CASSLGQWREQYF.